Below are 6 T cell receptor beta chains sequenced from a single sample in a study of blood T cell repertoires in COVID-19. Clones were read by immunoSEQ multiplex PCR, and TCRdb kept only the in-frame ones, dropping some. The sample carries 410,000 or so clones, roughly 90% recorded once. The sequenced sample was peripheral blood. These TCRs come from a woman between 35 and 50 years old with COVID-19, enrolled during active disease.

This clone came up once. V usage is TRBV4-1 and J usage is TRBJ1-2; weak D call: TRBD1 (6 bases). With 1 base removed from V and 4 bases from J, the gap between germline ends came to 13 bases. The CDR3 totals 15 residues. Germline values: CDR1 MGHRA, CDR2 YSYEKL. The CDR3 loop is CASSQGQAFVYGYTF. In DNA, the CDR3 is TGCGCCAGCAGCCAAGGACAGGCTTTTGTCTATGGCTACACCTTC.

This sequence joins TRBV7-3 and TRBJ2-1; the D gene is possibly TRBD2 (5 bases). This CDR3 is 18 amino acids long. V was cut by 5 bases and J by 0 bases, with 20 bases left in between. CDR1 and CDR2 (germline): SGHTA, FQGTGA. CDR3: CASSTQPLVAYSYNEQFF. The CDR3 nucleotides are TGTGCCAGCAGCACTCAACCACTAGTCGCCTACTCCTACAATGAGCAGTTCTTC.

The chain has TRBV14 and TRBJ1-3; no firm D call. V dropped 0 bases and J dropped 5 bases, with 5 bases sitting between them. CDR3 length equals 13 residues. The germline CDR1 and CDR2 sequences are SGHDN and FVKESK. In nucleotides, the CDR3 is TGTGCCAGCAGCCAAGATCTACGAAACACCATATATTTT. It yields the protein CASSQDLRNTIYF.

V usage is TRBV27 and J usage is TRBJ2-6; 7 nucleotides align to TRBD2. The J segment lost 0 bases and the V segment lost 1 base, leaving 6 bases of the junction unmatched. Germline V gene lookup returns CDR1 MNHEY and CDR2 SMNVEV (reference sequence). This CDR3 has 18 residues. CDR3 sequence reads: CASSLYAGGFSGANVLTF. The CDR3 DNA reads TGTGCCAGCAGTTTATATGCCGGGGGGTTCTCTGGGGCCAACGTCCTGACTTTC.

The chain uses TRBV5-4 and TRBJ2-7; TRBD2 matches 9 bases. The CDR3 loop spans 17 amino acids. Per the germline V gene, CDR1 is SGHNT and CDR2 is YYREEE (reference sequence). With V trimmed by 0 bases and J by 2 bases, 9 bases remained unmatched. CDR3: CASSLEARTSVPYEQYF. DNA of the CDR3: TGTGCCAGCAGCTTGGAGGCGAGGACTAGCGTACCCTACGAGCAGTACTTC.

The chain recombines TRBV27 with TRBJ2-2; TRBD2 might be the D (5 bases). CDR3 length equals 17 residues. Per the germline V gene, CDR1 is MNHEY and CDR2 is SMNVEV (reference sequence). Deletions cut 0 bases from V and 0 bases from J, with 11 bases between. DNA of the CDR3: TGTGCCAGCAGTTTATCGAGGGATCGGGCGAACACCGGGGAGCTGTTTTTT. Translating it yields CASSLSRDRANTGELFF.